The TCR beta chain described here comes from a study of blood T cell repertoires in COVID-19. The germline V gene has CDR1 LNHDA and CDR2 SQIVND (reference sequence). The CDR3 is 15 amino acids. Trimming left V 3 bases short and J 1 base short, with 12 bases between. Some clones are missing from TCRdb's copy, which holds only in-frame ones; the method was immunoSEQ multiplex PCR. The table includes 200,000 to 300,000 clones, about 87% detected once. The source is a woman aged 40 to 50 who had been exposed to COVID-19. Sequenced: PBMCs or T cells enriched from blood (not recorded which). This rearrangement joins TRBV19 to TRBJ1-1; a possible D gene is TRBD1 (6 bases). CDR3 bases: TGTGCCAGTAGTATTTTCGGGGGGCGGAACACTGAAGCTTTCTTT. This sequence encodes CASSIFGGRNTEAFF.